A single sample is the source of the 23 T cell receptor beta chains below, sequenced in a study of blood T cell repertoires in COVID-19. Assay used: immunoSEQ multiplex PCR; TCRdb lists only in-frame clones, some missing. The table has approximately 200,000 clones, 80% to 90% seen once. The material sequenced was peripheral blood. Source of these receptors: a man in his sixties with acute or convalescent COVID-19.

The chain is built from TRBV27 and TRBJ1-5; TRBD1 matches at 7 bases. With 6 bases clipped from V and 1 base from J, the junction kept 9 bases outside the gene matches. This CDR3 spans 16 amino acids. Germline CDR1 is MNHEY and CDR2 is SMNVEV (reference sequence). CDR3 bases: TGTGCCAGCAGGGATCGTCGACAGGGCAGCAATCAGCCCCAGCATTTT. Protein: CASRDRRQGSNQPQHF.

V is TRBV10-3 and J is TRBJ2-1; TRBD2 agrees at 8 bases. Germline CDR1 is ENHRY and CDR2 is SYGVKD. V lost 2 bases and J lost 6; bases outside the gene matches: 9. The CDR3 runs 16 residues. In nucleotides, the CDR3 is TGTGCCATCAGTGAGCCCCAAGCGGGAGCCGTCAATGAGCAGTTCTTC. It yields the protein CAISEPQAGAVNEQFF.

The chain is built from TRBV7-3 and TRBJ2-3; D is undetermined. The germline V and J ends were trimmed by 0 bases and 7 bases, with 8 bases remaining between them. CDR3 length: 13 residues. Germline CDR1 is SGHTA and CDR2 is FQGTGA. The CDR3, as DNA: TGTGCCAGCAGCTTAACGGCGACAAATACGCAGTATTTT. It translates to CASSLTATNTQYF.

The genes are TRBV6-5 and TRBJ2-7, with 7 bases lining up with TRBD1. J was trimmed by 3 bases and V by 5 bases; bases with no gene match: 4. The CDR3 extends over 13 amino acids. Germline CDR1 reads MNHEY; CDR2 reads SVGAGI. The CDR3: CASSRQGNYEQYF. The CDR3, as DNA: TGTGCCAGCAGTCGACAGGGAAACTACGAGCAGTACTTC.

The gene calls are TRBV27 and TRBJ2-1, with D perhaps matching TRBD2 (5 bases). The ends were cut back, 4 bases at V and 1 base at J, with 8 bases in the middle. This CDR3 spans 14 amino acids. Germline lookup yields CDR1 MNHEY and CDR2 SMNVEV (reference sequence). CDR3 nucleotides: TGTGCCAGCAGTTCGGGCGGGTCCTACAATGAGCAGTTCTTC. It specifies CASSSGGSYNEQFF.

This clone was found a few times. The CDR3 is CASSPGGFGNTIYF. The CDR3 DNA reads TGTGCCAGCAGCCCCGGGGGGTTCGGAAACACCATATATTTT. This chain connects TRBV9 to TRBJ1-3, with TRBD1 as a possible D gene (5 bases). With 4 bases removed from V and 4 bases from J, the gap between germline ends came to 12 bases. The CDR3 spans 14 residues. In germline, CDR1 is SGDLS, CDR2 YYNGEE.

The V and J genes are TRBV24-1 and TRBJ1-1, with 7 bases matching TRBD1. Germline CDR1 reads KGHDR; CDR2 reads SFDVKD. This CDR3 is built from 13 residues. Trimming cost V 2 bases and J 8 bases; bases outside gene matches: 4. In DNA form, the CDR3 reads TGTGCCACCAGTGATTCTGGGGACAGCGAAGCTTTCTTT. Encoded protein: CATSDSGDSEAFF.

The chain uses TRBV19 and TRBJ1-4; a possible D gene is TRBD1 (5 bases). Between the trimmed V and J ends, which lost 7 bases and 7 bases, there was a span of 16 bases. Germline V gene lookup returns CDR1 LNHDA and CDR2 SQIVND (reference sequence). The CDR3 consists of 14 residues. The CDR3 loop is CASTLRVSGEKLFF. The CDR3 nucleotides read TGTGCCAGTACCCTCAGGGTTAGTGGTGAAAAACTGTTTTTT.

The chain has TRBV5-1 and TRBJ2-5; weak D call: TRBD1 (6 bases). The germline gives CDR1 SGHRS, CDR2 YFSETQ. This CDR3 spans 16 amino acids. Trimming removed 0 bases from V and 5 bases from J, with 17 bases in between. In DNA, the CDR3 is TGCGCCAGCAGCTTGGAAGGCAGGGGAATTCAGGAGACCCAGTACTTC. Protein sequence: CASSLEGRGIQETQYF.

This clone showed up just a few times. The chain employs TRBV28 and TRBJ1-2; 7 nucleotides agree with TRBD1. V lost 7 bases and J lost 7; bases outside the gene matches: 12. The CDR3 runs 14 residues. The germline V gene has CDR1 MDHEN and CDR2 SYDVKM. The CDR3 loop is CASKFSDRDVGYTF. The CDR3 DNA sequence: TGTGCCAGCAAGTTCTCAGACAGGGATGTTGGCTACACCTTC.

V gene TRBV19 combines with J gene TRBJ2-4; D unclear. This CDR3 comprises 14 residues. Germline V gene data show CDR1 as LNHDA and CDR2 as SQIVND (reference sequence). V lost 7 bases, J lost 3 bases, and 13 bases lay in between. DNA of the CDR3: TGTGCCAGTACTCATAACAGTGGCAAAAACATTCAGTACTTC. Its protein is CASTHNSGKNIQYF. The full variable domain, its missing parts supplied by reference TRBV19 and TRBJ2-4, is DGGITQSPKYLFRKEGQNVTLSCEQNLNHDAMYWYRQDPGQGLRLIYYSQIVNDFQKGDIAEGYSVSREKKESFPLTVTSAQKNPTAFYLCASTHNSGKNIQYFGAGTRLSVL.

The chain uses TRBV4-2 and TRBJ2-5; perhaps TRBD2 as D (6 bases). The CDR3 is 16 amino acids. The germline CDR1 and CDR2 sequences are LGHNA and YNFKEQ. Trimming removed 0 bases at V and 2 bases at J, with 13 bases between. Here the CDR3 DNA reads TGTGCCAGCAGCCAAGAACGGGGGAGGAATCAAGAGACCCAGTACTTC. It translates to CASSQERGRNQETQYF.

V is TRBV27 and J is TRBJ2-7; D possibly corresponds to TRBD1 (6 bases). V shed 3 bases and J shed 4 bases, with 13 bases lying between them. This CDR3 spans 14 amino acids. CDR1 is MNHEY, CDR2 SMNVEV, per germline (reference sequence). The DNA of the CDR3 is TGTGCCAGCAGTTTCCTAGGGGACACGTACGAGCAGTACTTC. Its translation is CASSFLGDTYEQYF.

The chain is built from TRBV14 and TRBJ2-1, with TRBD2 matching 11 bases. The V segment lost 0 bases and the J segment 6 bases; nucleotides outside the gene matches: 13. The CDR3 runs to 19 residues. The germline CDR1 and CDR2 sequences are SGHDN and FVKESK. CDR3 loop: CASSQDRLAGGTLGNEQFF. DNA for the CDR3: TGTGCCAGCAGCCAAGATAGGCTAGCGGGAGGCACCCTCGGCAATGAGCAGTTCTTC.

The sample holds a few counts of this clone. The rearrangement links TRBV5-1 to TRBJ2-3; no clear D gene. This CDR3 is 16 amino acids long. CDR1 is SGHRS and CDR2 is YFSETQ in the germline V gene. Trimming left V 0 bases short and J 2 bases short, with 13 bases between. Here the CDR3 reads CASSLGSATFTDTQYF. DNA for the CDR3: TGCGCCAGCAGCTTGGGCAGCGCGACCTTCACAGATACGCAGTATTTT.

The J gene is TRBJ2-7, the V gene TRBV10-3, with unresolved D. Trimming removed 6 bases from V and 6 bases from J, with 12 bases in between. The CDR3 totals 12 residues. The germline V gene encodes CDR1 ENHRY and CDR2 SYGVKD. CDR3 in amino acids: CAIRTGGSEQYF. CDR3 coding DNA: TGTGCCATCAGGACGGGTGGGTCCGAGCAGTACTTC.

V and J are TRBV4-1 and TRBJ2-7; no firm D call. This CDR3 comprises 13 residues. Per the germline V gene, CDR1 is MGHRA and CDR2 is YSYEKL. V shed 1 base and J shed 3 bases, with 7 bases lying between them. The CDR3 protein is CASSQGLNYEQYF. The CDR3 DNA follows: TGCGCCAGCAGCCAAGGACTCAACTACGAGCAGTACTTC.

The DNA of the CDR3 is TGTGCCAGCAGTGATCGGCTGGAGAGCTACACCTTC. It yields the protein CASSDRLESYTF. This chain connects TRBV6-1 to TRBJ1-2; D gene uncertain. The V gene's germline CDR1 is MNHNS and CDR2 SASEGT. This CDR3 is 12 amino acids long. With 3 bases removed from V and 9 bases from J, the gap between germline ends came to 11 bases.

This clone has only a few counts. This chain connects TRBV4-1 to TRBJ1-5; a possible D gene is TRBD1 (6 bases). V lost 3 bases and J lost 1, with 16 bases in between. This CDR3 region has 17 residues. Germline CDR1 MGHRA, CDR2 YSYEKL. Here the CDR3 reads CASSQEYQGFSNQPQHF. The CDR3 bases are TGCGCCAGCAGCCAGGAGTATCAGGGGTTCAGCAATCAGCCCCAGCATTTT.

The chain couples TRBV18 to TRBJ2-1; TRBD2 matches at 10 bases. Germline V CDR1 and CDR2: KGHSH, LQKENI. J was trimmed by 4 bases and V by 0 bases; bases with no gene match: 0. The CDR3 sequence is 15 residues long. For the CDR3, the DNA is TGTGCCAGCTCACCACCTAGCGGGGGGTACAATGAGCAGTTCTTC. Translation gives CASSPPSGGYNEQFF. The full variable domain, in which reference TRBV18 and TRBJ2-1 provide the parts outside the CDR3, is NAGVMQNPRHLVRRRGQEARLRCSPMKGHSHVYWYRQLPEEGLKFMVYLQKENIIDESGMPKERFSAEFPKEGPSILRIQQVVRGDSAAYFCASSPPSGGYNEQFFGPGTRLTVL.

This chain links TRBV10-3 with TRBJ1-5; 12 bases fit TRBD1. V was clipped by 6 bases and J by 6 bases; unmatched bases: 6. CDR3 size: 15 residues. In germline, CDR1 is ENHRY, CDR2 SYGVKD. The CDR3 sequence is CAISLGQGAGQPQHF. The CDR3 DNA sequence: TGTGCCATCAGCCTGGGACAGGGGGCAGGTCAGCCCCAGCATTTT.

The CDR3: CASSPGNGVHHEQFF. The CDR3 DNA follows: TGTGCCAGCAGCCCCGGGAATGGAGTACACCATGAGCAGTTCTTC. This chain connects TRBV7-9 to TRBJ2-1; maybe TRBD2 (5 bases). This CDR3 is built from 15 residues. CDR1 is SEHNR, CDR2 FQNEAQ, per germline (reference sequence). V lost 5 bases to trimming and J lost 8 bases, with 19 bases between them. Full variable domain (rest looked up from reference TRBV7-9 and TRBJ2-1): DTGVSQNPRHKITKRGQNVTFRCDPISEHNRLYWYRQTLGQGPEFLTYFQNEAQLEKSRLLSDRFSAERPKGSFSTLEIQRTEQGDSAMYLCASSPGNGVHHEQFFGPGTRLTVL.

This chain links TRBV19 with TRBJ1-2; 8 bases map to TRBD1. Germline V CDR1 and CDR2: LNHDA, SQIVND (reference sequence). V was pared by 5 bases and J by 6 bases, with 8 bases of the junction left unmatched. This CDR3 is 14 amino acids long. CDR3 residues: CASSFRQGRDGYTF. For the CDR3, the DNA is TGTGCCAGTAGTTTCCGACAGGGGCGGGATGGCTACACCTTC.